This T cell receptor (beta chain) is drawn from a study of PD-L1 blockade in urothelial cancer. Study as a whole: Each patient had 0 to 3 earlier chemotherapy regimens. T cells numbered a median of 141,255 in the blood samples.

Time point in this sample: peripheral blood 6 weeks after treatment start. Each patient gave between 1 and 8 samples, pretreatment and on-treatment. Trimming removed 3 bases from V and 1 base from J, with 18 bases in between. Germline assignment: CDR1 SNHLY and CDR2 FYNNEI. The CDR3 runs to 17 residues. TCRdb's table, derived via immunoSEQ multiplex PCR, lists solely in-frame clones and lacks some. The sample lists some 51,000 clones, around 90% occurring once. The chain combines TRBV2 with TRBJ1-1, with TRBD1 as a possible D gene (6 bases). The material was PBMCs, obtained around atezolizumab (anti-PD-L1) treatment. The sequence was collected from a man between 60 and 75 years old with urothelial cancer. CDR3 loop: CASSDRGVWTTNTEAFF. CDR3 bases: TGTGCCAGCAGTGACAGGGGCGTGTGGACCACGAACACTGAAGCTTTCTTT.